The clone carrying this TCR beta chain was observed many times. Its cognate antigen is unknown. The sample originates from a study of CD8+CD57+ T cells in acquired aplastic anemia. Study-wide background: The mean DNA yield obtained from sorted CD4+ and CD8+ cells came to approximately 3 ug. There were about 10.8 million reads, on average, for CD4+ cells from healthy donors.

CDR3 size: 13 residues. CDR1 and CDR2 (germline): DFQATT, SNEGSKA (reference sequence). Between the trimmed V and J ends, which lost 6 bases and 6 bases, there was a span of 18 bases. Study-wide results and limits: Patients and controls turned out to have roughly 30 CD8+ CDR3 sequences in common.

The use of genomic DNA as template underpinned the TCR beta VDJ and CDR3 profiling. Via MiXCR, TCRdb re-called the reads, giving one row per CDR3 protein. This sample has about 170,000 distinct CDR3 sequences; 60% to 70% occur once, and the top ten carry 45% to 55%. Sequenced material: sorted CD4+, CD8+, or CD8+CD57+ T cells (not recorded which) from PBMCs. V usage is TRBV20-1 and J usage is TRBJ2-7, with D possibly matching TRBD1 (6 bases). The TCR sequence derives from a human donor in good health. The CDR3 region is CSAETGLAGEQYF. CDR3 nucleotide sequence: TGCAGTGCGGAAACAGGGCTAGCTGGCGAGCAGTACTTC.